A selection of T cell receptor beta chains follows, all from one sample in a study of T cell repertoires in cytomegalovirus infection. Antigens of these TCRs are unknown. TCRdb re-called the reads with MiXCR, one entry per CDR3 protein. Among 200,000 to 250,000 distinct CDR3 sequences listed, around 40% were seen once. The material sequenced was CD8+ T cells from cultured PBMCs, taken from culture after CMV antigen stimulation. The receptors were sampled from a human donor in good health (CMV status not recorded). Some clones in this sample may be carry-over from other donors' samples. Each CDR3 is given with its conserved first and last residue. The order of the fields is clone size, J gene, V gene, D gene, CDR3 protein, CDR3 DNA. D genes are given only for firm matches. The size field is filled for only some rows; it gives once, few, many or a size class.

clone_size: NA
j_call: TRBJ2-2
v_call: TRBV7-9
d_call: NA
cdr3_aa: CASSRGQRNTGELFF
cdr3_nt: TGTGCCAGCAGCCGAGGACAGAGGAACACCGGGGAGCTGTTTTTT

clone_size: many
j_call: TRBJ2-7
v_call: TRBV7-9
d_call: NA
cdr3_aa: CASSLAWHPEQYF
cdr3_nt: TGTGCCAGCAGCTTAGCGTGGCACCCCGAGCAGTACTTC

clone_size: few
j_call: TRBJ2-3
v_call: TRBV6-6
d_call: NA
cdr3_aa: CASSYLAPSTDTQYF
cdr3_nt: TGTGCCAGCAGTTACCTAGCCCCTAGCACAGATACGCAGTATTTT

clone_size: few
j_call: TRBJ2-3
v_call: TRBV6-2/TRBV6-3
d_call: NA
cdr3_aa: CASSYWRAKGRITDTQYF
cdr3_nt: TGTGCCAGCAGTTATTGGAGAGCAAAGGGGCGGATCACAGATACGCAGTATTTT

clone_size: few
j_call: TRBJ2-1
v_call: TRBV11-2
d_call: NA
cdr3_aa: CASRSVPGNEQFF
cdr3_nt: TGTGCCAGCCGCTCCGTCCCAGGAAATGAGCAGTTCTTC

clone_size: NA
j_call: TRBJ1-2
v_call: TRBV19
d_call: NA
cdr3_aa: CASSPDAVSGYTF
cdr3_nt: TGTGCCAGTAGTCCGGACGCCGTTAGTGGCTACACCTTC

clone_size: NA
j_call: TRBJ2-1
v_call: TRBV7-6
d_call: NA
cdr3_aa: CASSPSGFNEQFF
cdr3_nt: TGTGCCAGCAGCCCCAGCGGATTTAATGAGCAGTTCTTC

clone_size: few
j_call: TRBJ2-5
v_call: TRBV7-9
d_call: NA
cdr3_aa: CASSLVRPPDSETQYF
cdr3_nt: TGTGCCAGCAGCTTAGTACGGCCCCCAGATTCAGAGACCCAGTACTTC

clone_size: few
j_call: TRBJ2-5
v_call: TRBV7-3
d_call: TRBD1
cdr3_aa: CASSPNRGKGETQYF
cdr3_nt: TGTGCCAGCAGCCCAAACAGGGGAAAAGGGGAGACCCAGTACTTC

clone_size: few
j_call: TRBJ1-5
v_call: TRBV7-4
d_call: TRBD1
cdr3_aa: CASSLDRGRVQPQHF
cdr3_nt: TGTGCCAGCAGCCTTGACAGGGGGAGGGTTCAGCCCCAGCATTTT

clone_size: NA
j_call: TRBJ2-1
v_call: TRBV20-1
d_call: TRBD2
cdr3_aa: CSASAILTSGRSNNEQFF
cdr3_nt: TGCAGTGCTAGCGCTATCCTGACGAGCGGGAGGAGCAACAATGAGCAGTTCTTC

clone_size: NA
j_call: TRBJ2-7
v_call: TRBV7-9
d_call: NA
cdr3_aa: CASSPASYELYF
cdr3_nt: TGTGCCAGCAGCCCGGCCTCCTACGAGCTGTACTTC

clone_size: NA
j_call: TRBJ1-5
v_call: TRBV7-4
d_call: NA
cdr3_aa: CASSQAAGTQPQHF
cdr3_nt: TGTGCCAGCAGCCAGGCTGCGGGGACCCAGCCCCAGCATTTT

clone_size: NA
j_call: TRBJ2-2
v_call: TRBV19
d_call: TRBD2
cdr3_aa: CASQGLAGLNTGELFF
cdr3_nt: TGTGCCAGCCAGGGACTAGCGGGACTGAACACCGGGGAGCTGTTTTTT

clone_size: many
j_call: TRBJ2-2
v_call: TRBV7-6
d_call: NA
cdr3_aa: CASSLAITRGPNTGELFF
cdr3_nt: TGTGCCAGCAGCTTAGCTATTACCCGGGGACCGAACACCGGGGAGCTGTTTTTT

clone_size: few
j_call: TRBJ2-7
v_call: TRBV7-9
d_call: TRBD1
cdr3_aa: CASSSRSDRGTYEQYF
cdr3_nt: TGTGCCAGCAGCTCCCGATCGGACAGGGGCACCTACGAGCAGTACTTC

clone_size: NA
j_call: TRBJ2-2
v_call: TRBV20-1
d_call: NA
cdr3_aa: CSARVLAATRPNTGELFF
cdr3_nt: TGCAGTGCTAGGGTCCTAGCCGCTACCCGTCCGAACACCGGGGAGCTGTTTTTT

clone_size: NA
j_call: TRBJ1-4
v_call: TRBV27
d_call: NA
cdr3_aa: CASSLAVGEKLFF
cdr3_nt: TGTGCCAGCAGCTTGGCAGTAGGCGAAAAACTGTTTTTT

clone_size: many
j_call: TRBJ2-2
v_call: TRBV7-6
d_call: NA
cdr3_aa: CASTLRVGDGGELFF
cdr3_nt: TGTGCTAGCACCTTACGTGTTGGGGATGGCGGGGAGCTGTTTTTT

clone_size: NA
j_call: TRBJ1-4
v_call: TRBV7-9
d_call: NA
cdr3_aa: CASNQGVQKEKLFF
cdr3_nt: TGTGCCAGCAACCAGGGAGTTCAGAAGGAAAAACTGTTTTTT

clone_size: NA
j_call: TRBJ2-1
v_call: TRBV7-9
d_call: NA
cdr3_aa: CASSASGARDNEQFF
cdr3_nt: TGTGCCAGCAGCGCCTCAGGGGCGAGGGACAATGAGCAGTTCTTC

clone_size: few
j_call: TRBJ1-2
v_call: TRBV9
d_call: TRBD1
cdr3_aa: CASSEGDRGSNYGYTF
cdr3_nt: TGTGCCAGCAGCGAGGGGGACAGGGGGAGCAACTATGGCTACACCTTC